This T cell receptor beta chain comes out of a study of blood T cell repertoires in COVID-19. In the study overall: Samples representing acute and convalescent COVID-19 were sourced from the United States, Italy and Spain.

V lost 3 bases and J lost 3; bases outside the gene matches: 2. CDR3 length equals 14 residues. Looked up from germline, CDR1 is LGHNT and CDR2 is FRNRAP. Repertoires were generated with immunoSEQ multiplex PCR, while TCRdb's copy carries only in-frame clones and drops some. This repertoire shows under 200,000 clones, 85% to 95% found once; its top ten account for 0.45% to 0.65%. The sequenced sample consisted of peripheral blood. The sequence derives from a man aged 45-65 years with acute or convalescent COVID-19. The gene calls are TRBV12-5 and TRBJ2-7, with TRBD2 identical over 10 bases. For the CDR3, the DNA is TGTGCTAGTGGTTTCGGACTAGCGGACTACGAGCAGTACTTC. This translates into CASGFGLADYEQYF. The entire variable domain, with the rest obtained from reference TRBV12-5 and TRBJ2-7, is as follows: DARVTQTPRHKVTEMGQEVTMRCQPILGHNTVFWYRQTMMQGLELLAYFRNRAPLDDSGMPKDRFSAEMPDATLATLKIQPSEPRDSAVYFCASGFGLADYEQYFGPGTRLTVT.